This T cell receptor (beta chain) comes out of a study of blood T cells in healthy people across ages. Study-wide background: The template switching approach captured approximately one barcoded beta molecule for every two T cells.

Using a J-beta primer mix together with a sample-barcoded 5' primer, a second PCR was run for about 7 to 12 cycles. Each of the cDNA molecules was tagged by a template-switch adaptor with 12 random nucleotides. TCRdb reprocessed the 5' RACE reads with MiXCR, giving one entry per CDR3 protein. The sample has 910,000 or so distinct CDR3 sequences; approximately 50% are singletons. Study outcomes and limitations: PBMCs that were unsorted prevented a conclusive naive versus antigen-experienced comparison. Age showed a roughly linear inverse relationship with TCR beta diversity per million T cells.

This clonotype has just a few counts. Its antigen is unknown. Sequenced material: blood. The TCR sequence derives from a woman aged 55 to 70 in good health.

CDR3 DNA sequence: TGTGCCAGCAGAGGGGGCGCGCCCTACGAGCAGTACTTC. As protein: CASRGGAPYEQYF. The chain joins TRBV28 to TRBJ2-7; 7 bases line up with TRBD1. The CDR3 is 13 residues long. The trim removed 6 bases at V and 2 bases at J, leaving 4 bases unmatched. Germline CDR1 is MDHEN and CDR2 is SYDVKM. Full variable domain (missing parts from reference TRBV28 and TRBJ2-7): DVKVTQSSRYLVKRTGEKVFLECVQDMDHENMFWYRQDPGLGLRLIYFSYDVKMKEKGDIPEGYSVSREKKERFSLILESASTNQTSMYLCASRGGAPYEQYFGPGTRLTVT.